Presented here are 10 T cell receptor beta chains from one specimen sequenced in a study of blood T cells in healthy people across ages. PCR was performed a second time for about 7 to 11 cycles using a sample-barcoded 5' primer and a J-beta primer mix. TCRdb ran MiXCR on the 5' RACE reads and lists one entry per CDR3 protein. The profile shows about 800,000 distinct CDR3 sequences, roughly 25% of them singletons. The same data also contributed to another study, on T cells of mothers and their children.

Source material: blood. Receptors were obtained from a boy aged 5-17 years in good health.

Here the CDR3 DNA reads TGTGCCAGCAGCTGGACGAGTGGCTACACCTTC. Translated, it gives CASSWTSGYTF. The chain recombines TRBV7-2 with TRBJ1-2; no clear D. CDR3 length: 11 residues. Germline V gene sequence: CDR1 SGHTA, CDR2 FQGNSA. The V end was cut by 4 bases, the J end by 7 bases, with 7 bases between.

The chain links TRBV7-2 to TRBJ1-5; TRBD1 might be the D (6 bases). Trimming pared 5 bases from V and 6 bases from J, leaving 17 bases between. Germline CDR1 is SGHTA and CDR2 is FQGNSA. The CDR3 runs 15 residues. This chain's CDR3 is CASSLRAGVLQPQHF. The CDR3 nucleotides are TGTGCCAGCAGCCTCCGGGCAGGGGTCCTTCAGCCCCAGCATTTT.

This chain's CDR3 is CASIPSTGTDTQYF. CDR3 bases: TGTGCCAGCATACCATCCACCGGCACAGATACGCAGTATTTT. The chain has TRBV2 and TRBJ2-3; D is unclear. The CDR3 totals 14 residues. The V end lost 7 bases, the J end lost 1 base, and 12 bases lay between the germline ends. From germline, CDR1 is SNHLY and CDR2 FYNNEI.

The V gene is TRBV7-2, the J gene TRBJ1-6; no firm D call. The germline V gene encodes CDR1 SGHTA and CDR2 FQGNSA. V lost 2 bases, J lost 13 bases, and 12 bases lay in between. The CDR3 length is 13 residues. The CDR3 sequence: CASSLIDPAPLHF. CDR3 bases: TGTGCCAGCAGCTTAATTGATCCGGCTCCCCTCCACTTT.

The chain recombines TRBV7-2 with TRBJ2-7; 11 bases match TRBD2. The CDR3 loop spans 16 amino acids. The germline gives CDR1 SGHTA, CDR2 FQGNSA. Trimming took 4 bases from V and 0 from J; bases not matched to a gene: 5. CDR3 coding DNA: TGTGCCAGCAGCTCGTTAGCGGGAGGGGACTCCTACGAGCAGTACTTC. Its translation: CASSSLAGGDSYEQYF.

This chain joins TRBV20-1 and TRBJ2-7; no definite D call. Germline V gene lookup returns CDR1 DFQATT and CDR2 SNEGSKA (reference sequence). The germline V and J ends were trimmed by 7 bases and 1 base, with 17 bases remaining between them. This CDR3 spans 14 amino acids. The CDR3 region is CSVPQFYGSYEQYF. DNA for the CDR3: TGCAGTGTCCCCCAGTTTTATGGGTCCTACGAGCAGTACTTC.

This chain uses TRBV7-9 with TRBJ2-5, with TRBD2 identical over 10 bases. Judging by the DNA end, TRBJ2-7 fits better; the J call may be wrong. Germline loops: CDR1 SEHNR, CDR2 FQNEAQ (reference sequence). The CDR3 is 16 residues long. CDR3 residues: CASSAGLAEGSYEQYF. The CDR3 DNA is TGTGCCAGCAGCGCCGGACTAGCGGAGGGCTCCTACGAGCAGTACTTC.

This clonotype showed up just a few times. The CDR3 region is CASRALRGDTGELFF. CDR3 nucleotides: TGTGCCAGCAGAGCCTTGCGGGGGGACACCGGGGAGCTGTTTTTT. The chain uses TRBV6-2 or TRBV6-3 and TRBJ2-2; 8 nucleotides align to TRBD2. Germline V lookup: CDR1 MNHEY, CDR2 SVGEGT. V lost 6 bases to trimming and J lost 3 bases; unmatched junction nucleotides: 6. The CDR3 length is 15 residues.

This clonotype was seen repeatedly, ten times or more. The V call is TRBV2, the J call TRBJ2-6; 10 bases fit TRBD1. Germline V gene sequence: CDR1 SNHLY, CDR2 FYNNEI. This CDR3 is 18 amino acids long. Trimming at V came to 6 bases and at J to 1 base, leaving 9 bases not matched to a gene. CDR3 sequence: CASRAPGQGSSGANVLTF. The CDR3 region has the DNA TGTGCCAGCAGGGCACCGGGACAGGGGAGTTCTGGGGCCAACGTCCTGACTTTC.

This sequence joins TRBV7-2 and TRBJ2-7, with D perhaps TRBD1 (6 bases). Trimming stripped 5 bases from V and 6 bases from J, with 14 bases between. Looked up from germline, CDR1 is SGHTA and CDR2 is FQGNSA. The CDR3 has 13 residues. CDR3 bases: TGTGCCAGCAGCGGGGACATGCGAGGCGAGCAGTACTTC. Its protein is CASSGDMRGEQYF.